This TCR beta chain stems from a study of patients and donors after allogeneic stem cell transplantation. This clonotype appeared many times. Each CDR3 protein gets one entry after TCRdb re-called the RT-PCR reads with MiXCR. The table records some 960,000 distinct CDR3 sequences, approximately 19% of them present only once. There are 15 residues in the CDR3. The V end was cut by 1 base, the J end by 5 bases, with 15 bases between. The J gene is TRBJ2-7, the V gene TRBV12-3 or TRBV12-4, with D tentatively TRBD1 or TRBD2 (5 bases each). The TCR was taken from a human donor who was either an allogeneic HSCT recipient or a stem cell or donor lymphocyte infusion donor (not recorded which). It is not recorded whose cells these are; they may come from a transplant donor. The source material was blood, either unsorted or a sorted T cell fraction (not recorded which). CDR3 sequence reads: CASSLGRGKRDEQYF. Here the CDR3 DNA reads TGTGCCAGCAGTTTAGGTAGGGGAAAGAGGGACGAGCAGTACTTC.